This T cell receptor (beta chain) is from a study of T cells in Graves' hyperthyroidism and ophthalmopathy. The CDR3 extends over 13 amino acids. The CDR3 regions of TCR beta were amplified from RNA transcripts. TCR CDR3 underwent first-round RT-PCR with the HTBI primer set. One entry per CDR3 protein, called by TCRdb with MiXCR from the multiplex PCR reads. This sample has about 770,000 distinct CDR3 sequences, with approximately 19% found just once. The table lists this clonotype with a few counts. Mismatch with germline at one junction end may stem from a read error. Material: blood. This chain joins TRBV12-3 or TRBV12-4 and TRBJ2-7; D possibly uses TRBD1 or TRBD2 (5 bases each). This receptor was obtained from a woman between 50 and 59 years old with Graves' hyperthyroidism that later progressed to Graves' ophthalmopathy. DNA for the CDR3: TGTGCCAGCAGGACCGGGACGTGGGGCGAGCGGTACTTC. Its protein is CASRTGTWGERYF.